This is a list of T cell receptor beta chains from one sample in a study of cytomegalovirus exposure and HLA in healthy donors. The assay was immunoSEQ multiplex PCR, and TCRdb's table has in-frame clones only and misses some. This sample has some 130,000 clones, with about 94% found just once. Input material: PBMCs. The receptor set was obtained from a man younger than 35 in good health and CMV-seropositive. The CDR3 runs from the conserved cysteine through the conserved F or W.

v_gene | CDR3aa
TRBV5-1 | CASSLQGHGNRAFF
TRBV7-6 | CASSRGTSGRTDTQYF
TRBV2 | CASSEGLGGMETQYF
TRBV6-5 | CASSSTGLTNTEAFF
TRBV5-1 | CASRSGLVGSYNEQFF
TRBV5-1 | CASSLGGAGQETQYF
TRBV5-4 | CASSLGTGNGYTF
TRBV6-4 | CASSDRLAGLVEQFF
TRBV5-6 | CASSLFQLGQETQYF
TRBV27 | CASSLGAYNEQFF
TRBV19 | CASSPGLPYEQYF
TRBV5-6 | CASSRGLAVYEQYF
TRBV28 | CASRTPGQDTEAFF
TRBV2 | CASGLQGPAGEAFF
TRBV4-2 | CASSPQRGRGEQFF
TRBV9 | CASSDSSGRAVGELFF
TRBV27 | CASSLGQNTEAFF
TRBV28 | CASSIAGDTTGELFF
TRBV19 | CASSSGYEQYF
TRBV19 | CASSKAGWIYEQYF
TRBV5-1 | CASTPRPPGQGRTGELFF
TRBV28 | CASRDVRDTEAFF
TRBV6-5 | CASSYGDRENSPLHF
TRBV4-1 | CASSRVISSGANVLTF
TRBV11-2 | CASSLGAGNYEQYF
TRBV27 | CASSLRQGVYEQYF
TRBV15 | CATSRDRSGAYEQYF
TRBV29-1 | CSVEQASYQETQYF
TRBV9 | CASSVTSDPTDTQYF
TRBV19 | CASKGQANSPLHF
TRBV11-2 | CASSSSGSGLLKYEQYF
TRBV7-8 | CASSPTSGRTYEQYF
TRBV5-4 | CASSPGGAGVYNEQFF
TRBV6-1 | CASSERTVLTDTQYF
TRBV27 | CASSSRPEKLFF
TRBV27 | CASRRQGTGYTF
TRBV28 | CASSLMRGITEAFF
TRBV5-4 | CASRTGGGNEQFF
TRBV30 | CAWTNPGTASNYEQYF
TRBV27 | CASNQGPNTEAFF
TRBV19 | CASRRGQDTEAFF
TRBV7-9 | CASSLGDRQGGFGSSPLHF
TRBV28 | CASSLFVPTGGYNQPQHF
TRBV27 | CASSSPKNSPTDTQYF
TRBV5-6 | CASSFQLPGSFYEQYF
TRBV28 | CASSTLGGVSSNEQFF
TRBV29-1 | CSVEKLLAGGLAYEQFF
TRBV2 | CASSEPGLAGVVSNEQFF
TRBV29-1 | CSVEDAWTGNYEQYF
TRBV11-2 | CASSPSLAGRRTDTQYF
TRBV28 | CASSLNPQGLAKNIQYF
TRBV5-6 | CASSLPGTGNTIYF
TRBV27 | CASSLSGQGATRHLYEQYF
TRBV27 | CASSFPAGSEKNIQYF
TRBV14 | CASSGGWLAVNEQFF
TRBV27 | CASSFGVGTEAFF
TRBV29-1 | CSVRDRGQETQYF